These 23 T cell receptor beta chains came from one sample sequenced in a study of beta chain features in type 1 diabetes. Whole-study results and caveats: All four CD4+ subsets from Type 1 diabetes patients carried moderately but significantly shorter TCRB CDR3s.

Expressed TCRB transcripts were sequenced, since all the RNA that had been isolated was reverse transcribed. Profiled with immunoSEQ multiplex PCR; TCRdb holds only in-frame clones, not every one. Among hundreds of thousands of clones, roughly an eighth were seen once, and the ten largest hold less than 0.025%. Antigens for these TCRs are unknown. Sequencing was done on a sample of naive CD4+ T cells from blood. The receptors here all came from a man aged 18 to 30 with type 1 diabetes.

This clone appeared a few times. The V gene is TRBV30, the J gene TRBJ2-2; D is uncertain. This CDR3 region has 12 residues. The germline V gene has CDR1 GTSNPN and CDR2 SVGIG (reference sequence). V lost 3 bases, J lost 1 base, and 3 bases lay in between. CDR3 region: CAWSKNTGELFF. CDR3 nucleotides: TGTGCCTGGAGCAAGAACACCGGGGAGCTGTTTTTT.

This clone was counted a few times. V usage is TRBV30 and J usage is TRBJ1-1; TRBD1 aligns across 8 bases. Germline trimming cut 3 bases from V and 8 bases from J; bases unmatched to any gene: 8. CDR1 is GTSNPN, CDR2 SVGIG, per germline (reference sequence). The CDR3 is 13 residues long. The CDR3: CAWRVTGTGEAFF. Here the CDR3 DNA reads TGTGCCTGGAGGGTAACAGGGACAGGAGAAGCTTTCTTT.

The CDR3 protein is CAYGHSSYEQYF. The CDR3 nucleotides are TGTGCCTATGGACATTCTTCCTACGAGCAGTACTTC. The rearrangement joins TRBV30 to TRBJ2-7; the D gene is possibly TRBD1 (5 bases). This CDR3 has 12 residues. V gave up 7 bases and J gave up 1 base, with 11 bases separating them. Germline CDR1 GTSNPN, CDR2 SVGIG (reference sequence). The variable domain in full, with the rest retrieved from reference TRBV30 and TRBJ2-7, is SQTIHQWPATLVQPVGSPLSLECTVEGTSNPNLYWYRQAAGRGLQLLFYSVGIGQISSEVPQNLSASRPQDRQFILSSKKLLLSDSGFYLCAYGHSSYEQYFGPGTRLTVT.

A few counts support this clone. The rearrangement links TRBV2 to TRBJ1-1, with D hard to call. CDR3 length: 14 amino acids. CDR1 is SNHLY and CDR2 is FYNNEI in the germline V gene. V shed 2 bases and J shed 1 base, with 8 bases lying between them. Here the CDR3 DNA reads TGTGCCAGCAGTGAAAGTGAAGGGAACACTGAAGCTTTCTTT. Its translation: CASSESEGNTEAFF.

This clone was seen a handful of times. J is TRBJ2-5 and V is TRBV10-3; 8 bases are a match to TRBD2. Trimming took 5 bases from V and 1 from J; bases not matched to a gene: 3. Germline V gene sequence: CDR1 ENHRY, CDR2 SYGVKD. The CDR3 is 14 amino acids. This chain's CDR3 is CAISLAGTQETQYF. The DNA of the CDR3 is TGTGCCATCAGTTTAGCGGGGACCCAAGAGACCCAGTACTTC.

This clone has just a few counts. This chain uses TRBV5-1 with TRBJ2-5, with TRBD2 identical over 9 bases. This CDR3 contains 16 residues. J was trimmed by 5 bases and V by 0 bases; bases with no gene match: 8. CDR1 is SGHRS and CDR2 is YFSETQ in the germline V gene. The CDR3 reads CASSLALAGAVETQYF. As DNA, the CDR3 is TGCGCCAGCAGCTTGGCGTTAGCGGGGGCGGTGGAGACCCAGTACTTC.

The rearrangement uses TRBV7-2 and TRBJ1-6; no firm D call. The CDR3 covers 15 residues. Per germline, CDR1 SGHTA and CDR2 FQGNSA. Between the trimmed V and J ends, which lost 2 bases and 8 bases, there was a span of 13 bases. The CDR3 is CASSLIGGRDSPLHF. For the CDR3, the DNA is TGTGCCAGCAGCTTAATAGGCGGGAGGGATTCACCCCTCCACTTT. The whole variable domain, remainder taken from reference TRBV7-2 and TRBJ1-6, is GAGVSQSPSNKVTEKGKDVELRCDPISGHTALYWYRQSLGQGLEFLIYFQGNSAPDKSGLPSDRFSAERTGGSVSTLTIQRTQQEDSAVYLCASSLIGGRDSPLHFGNGTRLTVT.

The chain has TRBV5-1 and TRBJ1-5, with D unresolved. The CDR3 sequence is 13 residues long. Germline V lookup: CDR1 SGHRS, CDR2 YFSETQ. The V gene lost 0 bases and the J gene lost 4 bases, with 5 bases spanning the gap. The DNA of the CDR3 is TGCGCCAGCAGCTTGGATCAGAATCAGCCCCAGCATTTT. Translating gives CASSLDQNQPQHF.

This clone occurred a few times. The chain has TRBV6-5 and TRBJ2-3; D is uncertain. Germline values: CDR1 MNHEY, CDR2 SVGAGI. Trimming left V 0 bases short and J 6 bases short, with 10 bases between. The CDR3 length is 14 residues. CDR3: CASSYSPARDTQYF. The CDR3 nucleotides read TGTGCCAGCAGTTACTCCCCAGCGCGGGATACGCAGTATTTT.

This clone showed up just a few times. This rearrangement joins TRBV10-3 to TRBJ1-2, with D unresolved. Germline CDR1 and CDR2: ENHRY and SYGVKD. With 4 bases removed from V and 4 bases from J, the gap between germline ends came to 13 bases. This CDR3 has 14 amino acids. CDR3: CAISGDNLGYGYTF. DNA for the CDR3: TGTGCCATCAGTGGGGATAATTTGGGCTATGGCTACACCTTC.

The chain joins TRBV4-1 to TRBJ1-2; no clear D. The V end lost 1 base, the J end lost 2 bases, and 8 bases lay between the germline ends. The CDR3 extends over 14 amino acids. The germline V gene encodes CDR1 MGHRA and CDR2 YSYEKL. The CDR3 here is CASSQGYDNYGYTF. For the CDR3, the DNA is TGCGCCAGCAGCCAAGGATATGACAACTATGGCTACACCTTC.

This clone has more than one count but fewer than ten. The gene calls are TRBV5-1 and TRBJ2-1, with TRBD1 identical over 9 bases. J lost 6 bases, V lost 0 bases, and 7 bases had no gene match. Germline V gene lookup returns CDR1 SGHRS and CDR2 YFSETQ. The CDR3 contains 16 residues. CDR3 nucleotide sequence: TGCGCCAGCAGCTTGGCCGGGACAGGGCGCTCCAATGAGCAGTTCTTC. Its translation is CASSLAGTGRSNEQFF.

The J gene is TRBJ2-7, the V gene TRBV25-1; 7 bases agree with TRBD1. V shed 5 bases, J shed 2 bases, and the junction held 6 bases outside the gene matches. CDR1 and CDR2 (germline): MGHDK, SYGVNS. The CDR3 is made up of 14 amino acids. The CDR3 protein is CASSNRQGAYEQYF. CDR3 sequence (DNA): TGTGCCAGCAGTAATAGACAGGGAGCCTACGAGCAGTACTTC.

The chain joins TRBV6-1 to TRBJ2-7; D is undetermined. Trimming removed 6 bases at V and 0 bases at J, with 9 bases between. Germline assignment: CDR1 MNHNS and CDR2 SASEGT. The CDR3 sequence is 13 residues long. The CDR3, as DNA: TGTGCCAGCAGCGAGGACCTCTCCTACGAGCAGTACTTC. It codes for CASSEDLSYEQYF.

This clone came up a few times. The CDR3 DNA follows: TGTGCCAGCAGCGGGACTAGGATTGAGACCCAGTACTTC. Amino acids: CASSGTRIETQYF. The V call is TRBV2, the J call TRBJ2-5; 8 nucleotides line up with TRBD2. The V gene's germline CDR1 is SNHLY and CDR2 FYNNEI. Trimming took 6 bases from V and 5 from J; bases not matched to a gene: 5. The CDR3 contains 13 residues.

This clone was found a few times. The V and J genes are TRBV5-1 and TRBJ2-3; D gene uncertain. Germline CDR1 is SGHRS and CDR2 is YFSETQ. V lost 4 bases to trimming and J lost 0 bases, with 9 bases between them. The length of the CDR3 is 14 residues. The CDR3 here is CASSPTQSTDTQYF. Here the CDR3 DNA reads TGCGCCAGCAGCCCGACGCAGAGCACAGATACGCAGTATTTT.

In its sample, this clone was seen a few times. This chain joins TRBV5-1 and TRBJ2-5, with 7 bases identical to TRBD2. The CDR3 loop spans 16 amino acids. Germline CDR1 reads SGHRS; CDR2 reads YFSETQ. V lost 0 bases, J lost 3 bases, and 8 bases stayed unmatched. CDR3 DNA sequence: TGCGCCAGCAGCTTGGCCGTGGCTAGCGGAGAAGAGACCCAGTACTTC. Its protein is CASSLAVASGEETQYF.

The rearrangement links TRBV15 to TRBJ1-6; D is unclear. CDR3 length: 15 amino acids. Germline V gene data show CDR1 as LNHNV and CDR2 as YYDKDF (reference sequence). V was trimmed by 0 bases and J by 5 bases, leaving 8 bases between them. The CDR3 DNA reads TGTGCCACCAGCAGAGATGATAGAGATAATTCACCCCTCCACTTT. Protein sequence: CATSRDDRDNSPLHF.

There are a few counts of this clone. This rearrangement joins TRBV7-2 to TRBJ2-1; D unclear. The CDR3 contains 12 residues. In germline, CDR1 is SGHTA, CDR2 FQGNSA. The V end was cut by 1 base, the J end by 12 bases, with 10 bases between. CDR3 in DNA: TGTGCCAGCAGCTTAGGGGGAAACGTGCAGTTCTTC. As protein: CASSLGGNVQFF.

This clone was found a few times. The CDR3 nucleotides read TGTGCCATCGGGCCGGAGGCGAACTATGGCTACACCTTC. This gives the protein CAIGPEANYGYTF. The V call is TRBV10-3, the J call TRBJ1-2; D gene unclear. CDR3 length: 13 residues. Germline CDR1 and CDR2: ENHRY and SYGVKD. The V and J ends lost 8 bases and 2 bases respectively, with 12 bases between them.

This clone was detected a few times. The V gene is TRBV27, the J gene TRBJ2-7, with D possibly being TRBD2 (5 bases). V lost 4 bases and J 5 bases, leaving 15 bases between the germline ends. Germline CDR1 reads MNHEY; CDR2 reads SMNVEV (reference sequence). This CDR3 has 14 residues. This CDR3 reads CASSSPGLVHEQYF. The CDR3 DNA reads TGTGCCAGCAGTTCCCCAGGACTGGTCCACGAGCAGTACTTC.

This clone occurred a few times. The rearrangement links TRBV5-1 to TRBJ2-5, with D perhaps matching TRBD2 (6 bases). CDR3 length: 15 amino acids. Germline V CDR1 and CDR2: SGHRS, YFSETQ. V was clipped by 4 bases and J by 1 base, with 14 bases between them. CDR3 region: CASSRAAGIQETQYF. The CDR3 DNA sequence: TGCGCCAGCAGCCGCGCGGCGGGAATCCAAGAGACCCAGTACTTC.

This chain links TRBV21-1 with TRBJ2-1; the table's D call TRBD2 went unverified against the DNA. TRBV21-1 is marked as a pseudogene. The CDR3 totals 16 residues. CDR3 coding DNA: TGTGCCAGCAGCATGCGGACTAGCGGGGGGGCCGATGAGCAGTTCTTC. It codes for CASSMRTSGGADEQFF.